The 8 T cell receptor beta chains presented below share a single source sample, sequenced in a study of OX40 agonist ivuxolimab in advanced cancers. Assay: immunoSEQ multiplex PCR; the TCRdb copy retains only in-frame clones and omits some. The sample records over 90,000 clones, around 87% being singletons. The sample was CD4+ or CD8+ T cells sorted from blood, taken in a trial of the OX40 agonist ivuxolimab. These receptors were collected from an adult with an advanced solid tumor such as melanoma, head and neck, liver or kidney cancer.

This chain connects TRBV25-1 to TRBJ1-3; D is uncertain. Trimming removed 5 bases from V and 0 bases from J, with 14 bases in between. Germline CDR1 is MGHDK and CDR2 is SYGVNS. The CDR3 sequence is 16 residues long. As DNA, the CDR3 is TGTGCCAGCAGTCTCGGCAGGATCGCCTCTGGAAACACCATATATTTT. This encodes CASSLGRIASGNTIYF.

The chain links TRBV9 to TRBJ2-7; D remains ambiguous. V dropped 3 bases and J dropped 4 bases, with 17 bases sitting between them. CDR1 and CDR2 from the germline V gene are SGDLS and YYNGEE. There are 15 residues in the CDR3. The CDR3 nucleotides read TGTGCCAGCAGCGCCTCCTTTGGGTCCCAATACGAGCAGTACTTC. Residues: CASSASFGSQYEQYF.

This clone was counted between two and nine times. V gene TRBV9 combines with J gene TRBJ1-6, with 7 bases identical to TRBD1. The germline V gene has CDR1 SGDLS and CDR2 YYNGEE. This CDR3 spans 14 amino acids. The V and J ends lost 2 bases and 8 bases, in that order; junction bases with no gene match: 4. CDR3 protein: CASSVGQNYSPLHF. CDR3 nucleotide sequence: TGTGCCAGCAGCGTGGGACAGAACTATTCACCCCTCCACTTT.

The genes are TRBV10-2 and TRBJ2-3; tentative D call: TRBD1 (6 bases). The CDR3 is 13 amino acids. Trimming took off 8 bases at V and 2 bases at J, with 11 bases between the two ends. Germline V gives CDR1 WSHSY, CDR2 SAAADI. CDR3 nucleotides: TGCGCCAGCGCGACAGGCTCCACAGATACGCAGTATTTT. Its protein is CASATGSTDTQYF.

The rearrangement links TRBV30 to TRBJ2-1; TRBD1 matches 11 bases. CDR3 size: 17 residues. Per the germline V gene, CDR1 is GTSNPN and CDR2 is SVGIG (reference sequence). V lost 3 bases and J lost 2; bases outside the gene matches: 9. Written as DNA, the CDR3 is TGTGCCTGGAGATATGGACAGGGGGCTGTAACCTACAATGAGCAGTTCTTC. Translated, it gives CAWRYGQGAVTYNEQFF.

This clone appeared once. CDR3 nucleotides: TGCGCCAGCAGCCGTCTAGCGGGAGGCTACGAGCAGTACTTC. Protein product: CASSRLAGGYEQYF. The chain joins TRBV5-1 to TRBJ2-7; 11 nucleotides line up with TRBD2. Losses at the gene ends were 4 bases for V and 3 bases for J; bases not matched to a gene: 3. Germline CDR1 reads SGHRS; CDR2 reads YFSETQ. The CDR3 runs 14 residues.

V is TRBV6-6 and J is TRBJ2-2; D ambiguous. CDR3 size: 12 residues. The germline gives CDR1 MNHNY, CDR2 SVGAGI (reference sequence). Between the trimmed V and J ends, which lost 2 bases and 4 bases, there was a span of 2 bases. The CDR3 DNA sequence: TGTGCCAGCAGTTACGCCACCGGGGAGCTGTTTTTT. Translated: CASSYATGELFF.

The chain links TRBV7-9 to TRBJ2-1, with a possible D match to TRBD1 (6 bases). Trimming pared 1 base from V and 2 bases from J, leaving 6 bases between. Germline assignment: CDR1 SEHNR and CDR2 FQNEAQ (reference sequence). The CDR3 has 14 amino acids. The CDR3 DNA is TGTGCCAGCAGCTTAGAGGGGGCCTACAATGAGCAGTTCTTC. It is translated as CASSLEGAYNEQFF.